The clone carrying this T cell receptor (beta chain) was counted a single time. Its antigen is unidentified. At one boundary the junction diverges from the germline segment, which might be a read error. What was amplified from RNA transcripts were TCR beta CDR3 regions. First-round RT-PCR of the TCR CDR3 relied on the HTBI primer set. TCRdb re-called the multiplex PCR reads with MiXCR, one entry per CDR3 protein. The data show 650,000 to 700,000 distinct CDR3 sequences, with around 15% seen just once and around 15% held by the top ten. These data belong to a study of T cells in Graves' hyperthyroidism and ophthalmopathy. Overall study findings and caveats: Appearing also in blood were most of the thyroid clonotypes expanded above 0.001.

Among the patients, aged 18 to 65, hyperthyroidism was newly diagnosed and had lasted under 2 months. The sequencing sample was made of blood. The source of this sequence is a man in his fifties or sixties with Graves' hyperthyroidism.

As DNA, the CDR3 is TGTGCCTGCAGTTTAGACAGGACTAATCAGCCCCAGCATTTT. Its translation is CACSLDRTNQPQHF. The V and J genes are TRBV27 and TRBJ1-5; tentative D call: TRBD1 (6 bases). This CDR3 contains 14 residues. Per the germline V gene, CDR1 is MNHEY and CDR2 is SMNVEV (reference sequence).